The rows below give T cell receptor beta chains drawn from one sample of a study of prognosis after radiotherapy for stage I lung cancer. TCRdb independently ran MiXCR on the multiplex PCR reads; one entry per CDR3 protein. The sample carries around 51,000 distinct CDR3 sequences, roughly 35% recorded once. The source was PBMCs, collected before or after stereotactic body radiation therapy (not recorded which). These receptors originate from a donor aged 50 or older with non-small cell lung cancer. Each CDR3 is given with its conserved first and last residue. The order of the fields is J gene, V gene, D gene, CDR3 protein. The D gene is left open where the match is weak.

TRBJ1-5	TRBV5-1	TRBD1	CASSLYPGGSQPQHF
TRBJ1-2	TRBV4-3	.	CASSQDGSYGYTF
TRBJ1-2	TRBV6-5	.	CASSYLAGDGYTF
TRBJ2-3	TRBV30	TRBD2	CAWTLAESTDTQYF
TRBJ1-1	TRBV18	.	CASSPIGFTGTEMNTEAFF
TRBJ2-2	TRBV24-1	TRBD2	CATSDSGLAALRAGELFF
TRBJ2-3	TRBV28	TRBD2	CASSSPTSGRDTQYF
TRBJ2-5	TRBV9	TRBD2	CASSVGPVRGRETQYF
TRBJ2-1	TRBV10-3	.	CAISEPHADEQFF
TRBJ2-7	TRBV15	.	CATSRTARDSYEQYF
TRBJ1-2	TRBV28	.	CASSLLGLTDSGPGYTF